This TCR beta chain is from a study of T cells after yellow fever vaccination (dated by TCRdb to the late 2010s). Turning to the overall study: The SMART-Seq v4 Ultra Low Input RNA kit was used to prepare libraries from fractions with low cell numbers. Two healthy male donors, one aged 18 to 30 and one aged 30 to 40 years, were included in the cohort. Blood samples were taken at several timepoints before and after primary and secondary immunization, and bulk PBMC replicates and cell subsets were isolated. To follow T-cell clones before and after primary and booster YFV17D yellow fever vaccination, bulk TCR alpha and beta repertoires were sequenced over time.

The sequencing machine was an Illumina NovaSeq 6000. TCR cDNA was synthesized by 5'RACE template switching, through which a universal primer site and unique molecular identifiers were introduced. Priming for cDNA synthesis came from both the TCR alpha and TCR beta constant segments. Library amplification used two PCR steps, and the second PCR step added sample barcodes and sequencing adapters. Libraries were sequenced on Illumina HiSeq 2500 (2x100 bp) or NovaSeq (2x150 bp). The paper's processing steps were these. MIGEC was used to demultiplex reads and collapse the reads into UMI consensus sequences, and MiXCR was used for V(D)J alignment. Vaccine-responding clonotypes were defined with edgeR using replicate PBMC samples, requiring FDR below 0.01 and a log2 fold change above 5 up to day 15. Bulk clonotypes were assigned CD4 or CD8 identity according to which sequenced CD4 or CD8 repertoire held them at higher abundance. The raw public reads went through TCRdb reprocessing: fastp at Q25, MiXCR clone calling, in-frame beta chains kept. Each entry is one CDR3 protein sequence, shown with its most common DNA and genes. The V and J calls were not made by the authors but by TCRdb's processing. Recorded for this sample are 300,000 or so distinct CDR3 sequences; around 3.9% of them occurred a single time. The ten most abundant clones make up 20% to 25% of the sample.

Reading the label with the study, this specimen's treatment or condition is: live attenuated yellow fever vaccine strain. At each blood-draw timepoint, two biological replicates of bulk PBMCs were collected. PBMCs were isolated from peripheral blood using a standard Ficoll-Paque protocol. RNA was extracted with TriZol from bulk PBMCs, CD4 and CD8 fractions, and dextramer-positive and dextramer-negative fractions. What the authors observed across the whole study: Computational filtering was required because FACS-sorted repertoires could contain abundant contaminating clonotypes from the bulk population. Only two donors were included in the study, so the extent to which the findings can be generalized is limited. Most clones expanded after primary vaccination (around 97% of CD4 and around nine tenths of CD8) were re-detected after the booster, suggesting that broad memory maintenance occurred. A small fraction of clonotypes appeared in both the CD4 and CD8 compartments, likely as a result of convergent recombination. Compared with the primary T-cell response, the secondary T-cell response was weaker but faster, peaking on day 5 rather than day 15.

Turning to this clonotype: The antigen it recognizes is unknown. No clone much larger than this one lies a single base away; base qualities are absent.

Clipping removes 5 bases from V and 0 bases from J, with 2 as the unmatched junction base count. The germline V gene gives CDR1 as SGHNT and CDR2 as YENEEA. The CDR3 runs 14 amino acids, cysteine and phenylalanine included. The kept DNA is CDR3 alone, 42 bases in frame from the first base. The sample in question was PBMCs, obtained 5 days after the yellow fever booster vaccination. The sequence was obtained from a man aged 18 to 30 who received the YFV17D yellow fever vaccine. This receptor chain uses TRBV11-3 and TRBJ2-5; 8 central nucleotides agree with TRBD2. The CDR3 corresponds to CASSKRGYQETQYF. The bases read TGTGCCAGCAGCAAGCGGGGGTACCAAGAGACCCAGTACTTC.